One T cell receptor (beta chain) is described in this entry. The protocol was immunoSEQ multiplex PCR, while the TCRdb copy is restricted to in-frame clones and leaves out a portion. The table includes about 92,000 clones, over 60% detected once. Trimming left V 0 bases short and J 4 bases short, with 13 bases between. The germline V gene has CDR1 SGHRS and CDR2 YFSETQ. The CDR3 contains 15 residues. The data were obtained in a study of cytotoxic CD8 clonotypes in ibrutinib-treated CLL. This sequence was found in a human donor with chronic lymphocytic leukemia. The chain recombines TRBV5-1 with TRBJ2-5, with D tentatively TRBD1 or TRBD2 (5 bases each). The sequenced sample was PBMCs, obtained after 24 months of ibrutinib treatment. In nucleotides, the CDR3 is TGCGCCAGCAGCTTGGCTTTCGGGGCCCCAGAGACCCAGTACTTC. The encoded protein is CASSLAFGAPETQYF.